Following are 5 T cell receptor beta chains from one sample sequenced in a study of OX40 agonist ivuxolimab in advanced cancers. TCRdb's copy holds only in-frame clones and misses some; the assay was immunoSEQ multiplex PCR. The sample includes 90,000 to 130,000 clones, roughly 87% of them seen just once. Sequenced here: CD4+ or CD8+ T cells sorted from blood, sampled in a trial of the OX40 agonist ivuxolimab. Receptors originate from an adult with an advanced solid tumor such as melanoma, head and neck, liver or kidney cancer.

The table lists this clone with a count of one. The rearrangement joins TRBV7-2 to TRBJ1-2; 7 nucleotides align to TRBD1. The CDR3 loop spans 15 amino acids. The J segment lost 1 base and the V segment lost 5 bases, leaving 7 bases of the junction unmatched. Germline V lookup: CDR1 SGHTA, CDR2 FQGNSA. CDR3 sequence (DNA): TGTGCCAGCAGCCAGGGGGGAGGCCATAACTATGGCTACACCTTC. This sequence encodes CASSQGGGHNYGYTF.

This clone was observed a handful of times. The chain is built from TRBV18 and TRBJ2-7; either TRBD1 or TRBD2 may supply D (6 bases each). The CDR3 loop spans 13 amino acids. Germline-derived CDR1 and CDR2 are KGHSH and LQKENI. Between the trimmed V and J ends, which lost 1 base and 6 bases, there was a span of 10 bases. The DNA for the CDR3 is TGTGCCAGCTCACCACAAGAGGGGGGCGAGCAGTACTTC. Translation: CASSPQEGGEQYF.

This chain links TRBV5-1 with TRBJ2-1; 10 bases are shared with TRBD2. After removal of 1 base from V and 7 bases from J, the junction contained 8 bases not matched to a gene. There are 16 residues in the CDR3. CDR1 and CDR2 (germline): SGHRS, YFSETQ. As DNA, the CDR3 is TGCGCCAGCAGCTTGACCCTAGCGGGGGAGGGTAATGAGCAGTTCTTC. Translating gives CASSLTLAGEGNEQFF.

The chain combines TRBV5-1 with TRBJ1-1; TRBD1 is a possible D gene (5 bases). The length of the CDR3 is 14 residues. Germline V gene lookup returns CDR1 SGHRS and CDR2 YFSETQ. Trimming cost V 4 bases and J 4 bases, with 14 bases left between them. The DNA of the CDR3 is TGCGCCAGCAGCGCCCAAATCGGGGGCACTGAAGCTTTCTTT. The encoded protein is CASSAQIGGTEAFF.

This clone has just a few counts. V is TRBV4-3 and J is TRBJ2-1; 7 nucleotides line up with TRBD1. V dropped 4 bases and J dropped 14; count of bases not matched to a gene: 11. There are 13 residues in the CDR3. Germline CDR1 and CDR2: LGHNA and YSLEER. The CDR3 loop is CASSLTPGQKEFF. The CDR3 DNA reads as TGCGCCAGCAGCCTGACCCCGGGACAGAAGGAGTTCTTC.